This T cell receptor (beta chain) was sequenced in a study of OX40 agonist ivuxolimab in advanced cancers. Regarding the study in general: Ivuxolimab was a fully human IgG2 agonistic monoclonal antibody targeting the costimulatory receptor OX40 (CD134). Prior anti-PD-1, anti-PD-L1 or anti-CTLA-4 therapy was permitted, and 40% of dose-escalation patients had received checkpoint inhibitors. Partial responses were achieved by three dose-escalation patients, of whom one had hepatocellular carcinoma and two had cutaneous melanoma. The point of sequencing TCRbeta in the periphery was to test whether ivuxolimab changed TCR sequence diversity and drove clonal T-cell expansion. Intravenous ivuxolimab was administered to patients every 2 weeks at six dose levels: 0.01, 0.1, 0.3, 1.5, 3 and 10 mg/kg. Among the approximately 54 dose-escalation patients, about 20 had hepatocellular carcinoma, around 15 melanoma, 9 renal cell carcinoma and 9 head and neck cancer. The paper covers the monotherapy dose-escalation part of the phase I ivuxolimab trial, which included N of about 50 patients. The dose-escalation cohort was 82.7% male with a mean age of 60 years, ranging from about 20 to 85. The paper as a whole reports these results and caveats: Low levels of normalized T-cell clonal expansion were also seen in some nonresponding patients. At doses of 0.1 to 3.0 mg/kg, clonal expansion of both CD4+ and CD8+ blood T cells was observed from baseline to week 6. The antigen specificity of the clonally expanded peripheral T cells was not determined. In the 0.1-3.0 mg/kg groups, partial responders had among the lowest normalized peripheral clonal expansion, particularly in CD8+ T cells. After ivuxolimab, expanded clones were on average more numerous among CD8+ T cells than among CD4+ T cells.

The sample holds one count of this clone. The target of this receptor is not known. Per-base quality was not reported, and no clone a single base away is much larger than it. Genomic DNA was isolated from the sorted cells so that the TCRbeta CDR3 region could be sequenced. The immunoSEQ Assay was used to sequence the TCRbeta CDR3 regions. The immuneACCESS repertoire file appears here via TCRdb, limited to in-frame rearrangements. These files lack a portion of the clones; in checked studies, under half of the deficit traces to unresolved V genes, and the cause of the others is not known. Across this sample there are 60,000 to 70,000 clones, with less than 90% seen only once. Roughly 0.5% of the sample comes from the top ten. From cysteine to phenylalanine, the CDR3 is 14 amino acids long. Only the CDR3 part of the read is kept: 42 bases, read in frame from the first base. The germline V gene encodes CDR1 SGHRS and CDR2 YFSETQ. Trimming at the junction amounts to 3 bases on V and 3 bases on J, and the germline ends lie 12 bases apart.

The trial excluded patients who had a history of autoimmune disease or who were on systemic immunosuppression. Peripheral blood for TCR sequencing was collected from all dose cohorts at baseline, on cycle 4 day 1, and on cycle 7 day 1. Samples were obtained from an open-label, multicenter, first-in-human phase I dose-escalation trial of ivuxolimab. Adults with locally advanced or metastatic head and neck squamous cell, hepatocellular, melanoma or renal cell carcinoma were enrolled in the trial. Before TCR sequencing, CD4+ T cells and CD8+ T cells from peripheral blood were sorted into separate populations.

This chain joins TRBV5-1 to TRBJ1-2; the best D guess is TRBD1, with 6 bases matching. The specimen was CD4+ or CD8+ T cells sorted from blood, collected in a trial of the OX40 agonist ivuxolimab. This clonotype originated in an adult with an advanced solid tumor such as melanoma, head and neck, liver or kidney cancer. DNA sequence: TGCGCCAGCAGCTCCCAGGGGCAGGACTATGGCTACACCTTC. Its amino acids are CASSSQGQDYGYTF.